Reported below is one T cell receptor (beta chain). These data come from a study of blood T cell repertoires in COVID-19. The V and J ends lost 4 bases and 7 bases, in that order; junction bases with no gene match: 9. The CDR3 extends over 16 amino acids. Germline V lookup: CDR1 MNHEY, CDR2 SVGAGI. The assay was immunoSEQ multiplex PCR, and TCRdb's table has in-frame clones only and misses some. The sample includes more than 60,000 clones, approximately 88% of them seen just once. The V gene is TRBV6-5, the J gene TRBJ2-3; TRBD2 aligns across 12 bases. Sequencing input: peripheral blood. The sequence came from a woman between 55 and 75 years old with COVID-19, enrolled during active disease. The CDR3 coding sequence is TGTGCCAGCAGTTTGGGGGGACTAGCGGGTGGGAATACGCAGTATTTT. Its translation is CASSLGGLAGGNTQYF.